The 26 T cell receptor beta chains presented below share a single source sample, sequenced in a study of OX40 agonist ivuxolimab in advanced cancers. Some clones are missing from TCRdb's copy, which holds only in-frame ones; the method was immunoSEQ multiplex PCR. In the table there are over 60,000 clones, roughly 80% of which are singletons. The sample was CD4+ or CD8+ T cells sorted from blood, taken in a trial of the OX40 agonist ivuxolimab. The receptors here all came from an adult with an advanced solid tumor such as melanoma, head and neck, liver or kidney cancer.

This chain connects TRBV20-1 to TRBJ2-7; D is uncertain. Deletions cut 0 bases from V and 7 bases from J, with 7 bases between. The germline gives CDR1 DFQATT, CDR2 SNEGSKA (reference sequence). The CDR3 totals 11 residues. DNA of the CDR3: TGCAGTGCTAGAGATAATCGGGAGCAGTACGTC. Translation gives CSARDNREQYV.

The chain uses TRBV19 and TRBJ2-7; TRBD2 matches at 8 bases. V lost 7 bases, J lost 0 bases, and 11 bases stayed unmatched. Germline assignment: CDR1 LNHDA and CDR2 SQIVND (reference sequence). This CDR3 contains 16 residues. The CDR3 loop is CASTRGGRLLSYEQYV. The CDR3 coding sequence is TGTGCCAGTACCCGGGGGGGGCGTCTACTCTCCTACGAGCAGTACGTC.

The chain links TRBV7-9 to TRBJ2-3, with 9 positions matching TRBD2. Germline loops: CDR1 SEHNR, CDR2 FQNEAQ (reference sequence). Unmatched junction bases numbered 5, after V lost 5 bases and J lost 2 bases. The CDR3 has 15 amino acids. The CDR3 loop is CASSPLAGPTDTQYF. CDR3 in DNA: TGTGCCAGCAGCCCACTAGCGGGCCCCACAGATACGCAGTATTTT.

The genes are TRBV2 and TRBJ1-1; D is ambiguous. In germline, CDR1 is SNHLY, CDR2 FYNNEI. The CDR3 is 14 residues long. With 4 bases removed from V and 3 bases from J, the gap between germline ends came to 12 bases. The CDR3 reads CASSVEGAYTEAFF. For the CDR3, the DNA is TGTGCCAGCAGTGTCGAGGGCGCTTACACTGAAGCTTTCTTT.

The V and J genes are TRBV6-1 and TRBJ2-2; the D is unclear. V was clipped by 0 bases and J by 3 bases, with 5 bases between them. Germline CDR1 and CDR2: MNHNS and SASEGT. CDR3 length: 14 amino acids. The CDR3 loop reads CASSEAGHTGELFF. The CDR3 DNA follows: TGTGCCAGCAGTGAAGCGGGCCACACCGGGGAGCTGTTTTTT.

V and J are TRBV20-1 and TRBJ2-1; D possibly corresponds to TRBD2 (6 bases). V lost 6 bases to trimming and J lost 15 bases, with 15 bases between them. The CDR3 contains 10 residues. Germline lookup yields CDR1 DFQATT and CDR2 SNEGSKA (reference sequence). The CDR3 region has the DNA TGCAGTGCCCCGAGGGGAGGTCGGTTCTTC. This encodes CSAPRGGRFF.

CDR3 in DNA: TGCGCCAGCAGCCCGGGACAGGCCTACTACGAGCAGTACTTC. It specifies CASSPGQAYYEQYF. The chain couples TRBV5-1 to TRBJ2-7; 8 nucleotides line up with TRBD1. The CDR3 covers 14 residues. Germline V gene data show CDR1 as SGHRS and CDR2 as YFSETQ. V shed 4 bases, J shed 3 bases, and the junction held 6 bases outside the gene matches.

The rearrangement uses TRBV6-6 and TRBJ1-1; D gene uncertain. There are 15 residues in the CDR3. Trimming removed 6 bases from V and 4 bases from J, with 18 bases in between. Germline V lookup: CDR1 MNHNY, CDR2 SVGAGI (reference sequence). For the CDR3, the DNA is TGTGCCAGCAGCCCTACCCCTCTAGGCGGCACTGAAGCTTTCTTT. Protein product: CASSPTPLGGTEAFF.

The V gene is TRBV14, the J gene TRBJ2-3; unclear D gene. The germline V gene encodes CDR1 SGHDN and CDR2 FVKESK. V lost 1 base to trimming and J lost 4 bases, with 9 bases between them. The CDR3 consists of 14 residues. The CDR3 spells CASSQVMGSDTQYF. CDR3 nucleotides: TGTGCCAGCAGCCAAGTTATGGGTTCAGATACGCAGTATTTT. Full variable domain (missing parts from reference TRBV14 and TRBJ2-3): EAGVTQFPSHSVIEKGQTVTLRCDPISGHDNLYWYRRVMGKEIKFLLHFVKESKQDESGMPNNRFLAERTGGTYSTLKVQPAELEDSGVYFCASSQVMGSDTQYFGPGTRLTVL.

This clone was detected only once. The genes are TRBV4-2 and TRBJ2-3; no clear D. The CDR3 extends over 14 amino acids. Germline V gene lookup returns CDR1 LGHNA and CDR2 YNFKEQ. V was clipped by 1 base and J by 0 bases, with 5 bases between them. The CDR3 reads CASSQAQSTDTQYF. The CDR3 coding sequence is TGTGCCAGCAGCCAAGCTCAAAGCACAGATACGCAGTATTTT.

In its sample, this clone was seen a few times. V gene TRBV5-1 combines with J gene TRBJ1-3, with a weak D call TRBD1 (5 bases). The CDR3 spans 17 residues. Trimming left V 0 bases short and J 0 bases short, with 13 bases between. The germline V gene has CDR1 SGHRS and CDR2 YFSETQ. In DNA form, the CDR3 reads TGCGCCAGCAGCTTGGAGTTACGGGGCCACTCTGGAAACACCATATATTTT. It translates to CASSLELRGHSGNTIYF.

The CDR3 DNA sequence: TGCAGCGTCCGCCGACAGGGGATAGAGACCCAGTACTTC. Protein: CSVRRQGIETQYF. The rearrangement uses TRBV29-1 and TRBJ2-5; TRBD1 matches 8 bases. V shed 6 bases and J 4 bases; nucleotides not matched to a gene: 7. Germline-derived CDR1 and CDR2 are SQVTM and ANQGSEA. This CDR3 has 13 amino acids.

This clone was picked up one time. The J gene is TRBJ2-7, the V gene TRBV20-1, with D perhaps TRBD1 (6 bases). Germline values: CDR1 DFQATT, CDR2 SNEGSKA (reference sequence). The length of the CDR3 is 11 residues. Here the CDR3 reads CRGDTAYEQYF. Written as DNA, the CDR3 is TGCAGGGGGGACACCGCCTACGAGCAGTACTTC.

The chain is built from TRBV7-2 and TRBJ1-2; D gene uncertain. The CDR3 is made up of 15 amino acids. V was pared by 1 base and J by 2 bases, with 11 bases between. CDR1 and CDR2 (germline): SGHTA, FQGNSA. In nucleotides, the CDR3 is TGTGCCAGCAGCTTAGGGAGGGTTCAAAACTATGGCTACACCTTC. This sequence encodes CASSLGRVQNYGYTF.

The chain carries TRBV11-2 and TRBJ2-7, with TRBD2 matching over 15 bases. The trim removed 5 bases at V and 9 bases at J, leaving 8 bases unmatched. This CDR3 region has 15 residues. Looked up from germline, CDR1 is SGHAT and CDR2 is FQNNGV. The DNA of the CDR3 is TGTGCCAGCAGCCTCGGGACTAGCGGGAGGCAGGGGCAGTACTTC. This translates into CASSLGTSGRQGQYF. The full variable domain, its missing parts supplied by reference TRBV11-2 and TRBJ2-7, is EAGVAQSPRYKIIEKRQSVAFWCNPISGHATLYWYQQILGQGPKLLIQFQNNGVVDDSQLPKDRFSAERLKGVDSTLKIQPAKLEDSAVYLCASSLGTSGRQGQYFGPGTRLTVT.

This rearrangement joins TRBV7-3 to TRBJ1-2, with D unclear. The CDR3 consists of 13 residues. The V end lost 5 bases, the J end lost 3 bases, and 10 bases lay between the germline ends. Germline lookup yields CDR1 SGHTA and CDR2 FQGTGA. Here the CDR3 reads CASSRLQDYGYTF. The CDR3 nucleotides are TGTGCCAGCAGCCGACTCCAGGACTATGGCTACACCTTC.

The rearrangement joins TRBV5-6 to TRBJ2-5, with 9 positions matching TRBD2. Unmatched junction bases numbered 2, after V lost 3 bases and J lost 5 bases. The CDR3 is 13 residues long. The V gene's germline CDR1 is SGHDT and CDR2 YYEEEE. The CDR3 DNA is TGTGCCAGCAGCTCGGCGGGAGGGGAGACCCAGTACTTC. This translates into CASSSAGGETQYF.

This clone has a handful of counts. This chain uses TRBV10-2 with TRBJ2-1; D is uncertain. V dropped 9 bases and J dropped 6 bases, with 18 bases sitting between them. This CDR3 is 14 amino acids long. Per germline, CDR1 WSHSY and CDR2 SAAADI. For the CDR3, the DNA is TGCGCCAGTGCGCCGGGTCTTACCGGCAATGAGCAGTTCTTC. This gives the protein CASAPGLTGNEQFF.

The CDR3 DNA reads TGCGCCAGCAGTGAGGGACTAGCGAGTAGCACAGATACGCAGTATTTT. Translated, it gives CASSEGLASSTDTQYF. The gene calls are TRBV10-1 and TRBJ2-3; TRBD2 matches at 9 bases. J lost 0 bases, V lost 2 bases, and 3 bases had no gene match. There are 16 residues in the CDR3. Germline V lookup: CDR1 WNHNN, CDR2 SYGVQD (reference sequence).

This rearrangement joins TRBV7-2 to TRBJ2-7; 11 bases are shared with TRBD2. In germline, CDR1 is SGHTA, CDR2 FQGNSA. CDR3 length: 15 residues. V lost 7 bases to trimming and J lost 3 bases; unmatched junction nucleotides: 8. The CDR3 is CASTRDTSGSYEQYF. CDR3 sequence (DNA): TGTGCCAGCACTCGGGACACTAGCGGGAGCTACGAGCAGTACTTC.

V gene TRBV9 combines with J gene TRBJ2-7; 9 positions match TRBD2. This CDR3 is 15 amino acids long. The trim removed 0 bases at V and 7 bases at J, leaving 8 bases unmatched. The germline CDR1 and CDR2 sequences are SGDLS and YYNGEE. The CDR3 sequence is CASSVGIAGVGEQYF. The CDR3 nucleotides read TGTGCCAGCAGCGTAGGCATAGCGGGAGTTGGGGAGCAGTACTTC.

Remarks on this clone: Germline and junction disagree at one end, which may indicate a read error. The V gene is TRBV7-2, the J gene TRBJ2-1; 9 bases align to TRBD2. In germline, CDR1 is SGHTA, CDR2 FQGNSA. The CDR3 is made up of 15 amino acids. The CDR3 DNA reads TGTGCCAGCAGCTTAGGCCGGGTAGTTAGCGGGAGCAGGATCTTC. Protein: CASSLGRVVSGSRIF.

This chain connects TRBV27 to TRBJ1-1; D perhaps matches TRBD1 (5 bases). CDR3 size: 15 residues. The V gene's germline CDR1 is MNHEY and CDR2 SMNVEV (reference sequence). V dropped 3 bases and J dropped 1 base, with 12 bases sitting between them. This CDR3 reads CASSLFGGPNTEAFF. The CDR3 nucleotides read TGTGCCAGCAGTTTGTTCGGGGGACCGAACACTGAAGCTTTCTTT.

The chain joins TRBV5-1 to TRBJ2-3, with D perhaps assigned TRBD1 or TRBD2 (5 bases each). CDR1 is SGHRS, CDR2 YFSETQ, per germline. The CDR3 totals 16 residues. The V and J ends lost 0 bases and 2 bases respectively, with 13 bases between them. CDR3: CASSLAVSGLTDTQYF. CDR3 nucleotide sequence: TGCGCCAGCAGCTTGGCCGTCTCGGGGCTCACAGATACGCAGTATTTT.

This clone occurred once. This chain joins TRBV7-3 and TRBJ1-2, with 7 bases fitting TRBD1. The CDR3 extends over 13 amino acids. Germline CDR1 is SGHTA and CDR2 is FQGTGA. Trimming removed 2 bases from V and 7 bases from J; junction bases left unmatched: 4. The CDR3 protein is CASSLPGGSGYTF. In DNA form, the CDR3 reads TGTGCCAGCAGCTTACCAGGGGGATCTGGCTACACCTTC.

This rearrangement joins TRBV6-5 to TRBJ1-2, with 7 bases lining up with TRBD1. This CDR3 has 12 residues. V lost 4 bases to trimming and J lost 7 bases; unmatched junction nucleotides: 3. Germline assignment: CDR1 MNHEY and CDR2 SVGAGI. The CDR3, as DNA: TGTGCCAGCAGTTCCGACAGGGCTGGCTACACCTTC. The encoded protein is CASSSDRAGYTF.